The source of this T cell receptor beta chain is a study of blood T cell repertoires in COVID-19. Data came from immunoSEQ multiplex PCR; TCRdb stores just in-frame clones and leaves some out. The sample has some 270,000 clones; about 87% are singletons. Material: PBMCs or T cells enriched from blood (not recorded which). The clonotype comes from a woman in her twenties or thirties with acute COVID-19.

CDR3: CASSMEVNTGELFF. The CDR3 DNA follows: TGTGCCAGTAGTATGGAGGTGAACACCGGGGAGCTGTTTTTT. The gene calls are TRBV19 and TRBJ2-2, with TRBD2 as a possible D gene (5 bases). Per germline, CDR1 LNHDA and CDR2 SQIVND (reference sequence). The CDR3 runs 14 residues. Trimming pared 3 bases from V and 1 base from J, leaving 6 bases between.